This is a list of T cell receptor beta chains from one sample in a study of long-term antiretroviral therapy in people with HIV. Clones were sequenced by immunoSEQ multiplex PCR, and TCRdb holds only the in-frame ones, with some missing. Of over 30,000 clones listed, more than 70% are singletons. The sample was unsorted PBMCs, taken 3.1 years after starting antiretroviral therapy. These receptors all stem from a woman aged 45-59 years with HIV. The CDR3 runs from the conserved cysteine through the conserved F or W. D genes are given only for firm matches. The size entry is marked missing in some rows and otherwise reads once, few, many or a size class.

TRBJ1-2 NA few TRBV2 TGTGCCAGCAGTGTATCGTCAGTCAACTTCTTCTTC CASSVSSVNFFF
TRBJ1-1 NA NA TRBV7-9 TGTGCCAGCAGCTCCTCCGATGAAGCTTTCTTT CASSSSDEAFF
TRBJ2-1 NA NA TRBV5-1 TGCGCCAGCAGCTTGGAAAGGTTGAACGACAATGAGCAGTTCTTC CASSLERLNDNEQFF
TRBJ2-2 TRBD2 once TRBV5-1 TGCGCCAGCAGCTTCGGGAGGGGCGCGAACACCGGGGAGCTGTTTTTT CASSFGRGANTGELFF
TRBJ2-5 NA NA TRBV7-9 TGTGCCAGCAGCTTAAGAATCACGGGACTCGGATTCGAAGAGACCCAGTACTTC CASSLRITGLGFEETQYF
TRBJ1-6 NA NA TRBV4-1 TGCGCCAGCAGCCAAGAGAGGGGGGGGTCACCCCTCCACTTT CASSQERGGSPLHF
TRBJ2-3 NA NA TRBV6-5 TGTGCCAGCAGTAACCGGGACGGCGGAGATACGCAGTATTTT CASSNRDGGDTQYF
TRBJ2-1 TRBD1 NA TRBV25-1 TGTGCCAGCAGCCGACAGGGGATGGTTACGAATGAGCAGTTCTTC CASSRQGMVTNEQFF
TRBJ1-4 NA NA TRBV29-1 TGCAGCGTTGAGGGGAGGGTTGGGGAAAAACTGTTTTTT CSVEGRVGEKLFF
TRBJ1-4 NA NA TRBV28 TGTGCCAGCAGTTCCAACAGCTTTGTTAATGAAAAACTGTTTTTT CASSSNSFVNEKLFF
TRBJ2-7 NA NA TRBV7-8 TGTGCCAGCAGCTTAGTCTTGGGGGGATTCAGTACCTACGAGCAGTACTTC CASSLVLGGFSTYEQYF
TRBJ2-3 NA NA TRBV11-1 TGTGCCAGCAGCCAGGGACTTAGCACAGATACGCAGTATTTT CASSQGLSTDTQYF
TRBJ2-4 TRBD1 once TRBV5-1 TGCGCCAGCAGCTTGGGGACAGGTAAAAACATTCAGTACTTC CASSLGTGKNIQYF
TRBJ2-3 TRBD2 once TRBV5-6 TGTGCCAGCAGCCGGGGACTAGCGGGGTTCACAGATACGCAGTATTTT CASSRGLAGFTDTQYF
TRBJ1-2 NA NA TRBV5-6 TGTGCCAGCAGCTTTAGGCGGAACTATGGCTACACCTTC CASSFRRNYGYTF
TRBJ1-1 TRBD1 NA TRBV7-2 TGTGCCAGCAGCTTGGGGTTAGGGGGCGGAACTGAAGCTTTCTTT CASSLGLGGGTEAFF
TRBJ1-3 NA NA TRBV25-1 TGTGCCAGCAGTGACTGGAGCTCTGGAAACACCATATATTTT CASSDWSSGNTIYF
TRBJ1-1 NA NA TRBV5-1 TGCGCCAGCAGCTTGGACAGTTATGAAGCTTTCTTT CASSLDSYEAFF
TRBJ2-1 NA NA TRBV2 TGTGCCAGCAGTGAGGGGTATAACAATGAGCAGTTCTTC CASSEGYNNEQFF
TRBJ1-2 TRBD1 NA TRBV25-1 TGTGCCAGCAGTGGGACAGGGGGGTTTAGTTACTACTATGGCTACACCTTC CASSGTGGFSYYYGYTF
TRBJ2-5 TRBD1 NA TRBV5-1 TGCGCCAGCAGCTCTACCGACAGGGTGGTAGAGACCCAGTACTTC CASSSTDRVVETQYF
TRBJ2-4 NA NA TRBV12-5 TGTGCTAGTGGTTTGTTAATAGGGCTGGGGGGCAAAAACATTCAGTACTTC CASGLLIGLGGKNIQYF
TRBJ1-2 NA NA TRBV5-4 TGTGCCAGCAGCTTGGCAGATTACTATGGCTACACCTTC CASSLADYYGYTF
TRBJ2-7 TRBD2 NA TRBV7-3 TGTGCCAGCAGCCGCGGGGCGGGGGGCAACTACGAGCAGTACTTC CASSRGAGGNYEQYF
TRBJ1-3 TRBD1 NA TRBV7-6 TGTGCCAGCAGCTCCCCCATGGGAGGGGGCCTCTCTGGAAACACCATATATTTT CASSSPMGGGLSGNTIYF
TRBJ1-4 TRBD1 NA TRBV5-1 TGCGCCAGCAGCCCCGCCGGAGGGACAGGGTCTCAGAATGAAAAACTGTTTTTT CASSPAGGTGSQNEKLFF
TRBJ1-4 NA NA TRBV5-1 TGCGCCAGCAGCCCTTCCGGGACACAGAATGAAAAACTGTTTTTT CASSPSGTQNEKLFF
TRBJ1-2 TRBD1 few TRBV6-6 TGTGCCAGCAGTTACAACAGGGGGGACTATGGCTACACCTTC CASSYNRGDYGYTF
TRBJ2-3 TRBD1 NA TRBV5-6 TGTGCCAGCAGCTCCCGGTTTAAAGGGGGCTTTGGAACAGATACGCAGTATTTT CASSSRFKGGFGTDTQYF
TRBJ1-6 NA NA TRBV30 TGTGCCTGGAGTCCGGGACGGAATAATTCACCCCTCCACTTT CAWSPGRNNSPLHF
TRBJ2-5 TRBD2 NA TRBV5-6 TGTGCCAGCAGCAGTTCTGCGGGGGGGAAGGAGCAAGAGACCCAGTACTTC CASSSSAGGKEQETQYF
TRBJ1-5 NA NA TRBV6-6 TGTGCCAGCAGTTACCCCGAGAGCAATCAGCCCCAGCATTTT CASSYPESNQPQHF
TRBJ2-3 TRBD2 NA TRBV29-1 TGCAGCGTCACAATCGCGGGGGGGGATACGCAGTATTTT CSVTIAGGDTQYF
TRBJ1-2 NA NA TRBV7-2 TGTGCCAGCAGCCCCAACAGCAACTATGGCTACACCTTC CASSPNSNYGYTF
TRBJ1-3 TRBD1 NA TRBV11-2 TGTGCCAGCAGTGTCCGGGACAGGGAAGTAGGTGGAAACACCATATATTTT CASSVRDREVGGNTIYF
TRBJ2-5 TRBD1 once TRBV7-9 TGTGCCAGCAGCCTCCGGACAGGAAACCAAGAGACCCAGTACTTC CASSLRTGNQETQYF
TRBJ1-1 NA NA TRBV12-5 TGTGCTAGTGGTTCCCTGGGGGGGAGGGGTACTGAAGCTTTCTTT CASGSLGGRGTEAFF
TRBJ2-2 NA NA TRBV7-2 TGTGCCAGCAGCTTACAAGGGGTCGCGAACACCGGGGAGCTGTTTTTT CASSLQGVANTGELFF
TRBJ1-5 NA NA TRBV2 TGTGCCAGCAGTGTAGCTAGCAATCAGCCCCAGCATTTT CASSVASNQPQHF
TRBJ2-7 NA NA TRBV11-2 TGTGCCAGCAGCTTAGCGGGGGACGAGCAGTACTTC CASSLAGDEQYF
TRBJ1-6 NA NA TRBV11-2 TGTGCCAGCAGCTTAGAACGGAATTCACCCCTCCACTTT CASSLERNSPLHF
TRBJ1-6 NA NA TRBV30 TGTGCCTGGAGTGACGGGGGGCTGTCCTATAATTCACCCCTCCACTTT CAWSDGGLSYNSPLHF
TRBJ1-6 NA NA TRBV9 TGTGCCAGCAGCGTGTGGGCCGGGACGATGAGTTCACCCCTCCACTTT CASSVWAGTMSSPLHF
TRBJ2-5 NA once TRBV7-9 TGTGCCAGCAGCTTCGGTGAAAGCCCTAGGGAAGAGACCCAGTACTTC CASSFGESPREETQYF
TRBJ2-5 TRBD1 NA TRBV5-6 TGTGCCAGCAGCTTGGGCAGACAGGGTCAAGAGACCCAGTACTTC CASSLGRQGQETQYF
TRBJ1-1 NA NA TRBV5-4 TGTGCCAGCAGCTTCACGCAGGTTAACACTGAAGCTTTCTTT CASSFTQVNTEAFF
TRBJ1-1 NA NA TRBV5-6 TGTGCCAGCAGCTTCGGGACGGGGATGAACACTGAAGCTTTCTTT CASSFGTGMNTEAFF
TRBJ1-1 TRBD1 NA TRBV9 TGTGCCAGCAGCCCCCGACAGGGACAAACTGAAGCTTTCTTT CASSPRQGQTEAFF
TRBJ1-5 NA NA TRBV7-2 TGTGCCAGCAGCCAAGGACGGCAGAATCAGCCCCAGCATTTT CASSQGRQNQPQHF
TRBJ1-6 NA NA TRBV5-1 TGCGCCAGCAGCTTGGTAGGGGCTCGCAGCTCCTATAATTCACCCCTCCACTTT CASSLVGARSSYNSPLHF
TRBJ1-3 NA few TRBV7-6 TGTGCCAGCAGTGCCGGGACCTCTGGAAACACCATATATTTT CASSAGTSGNTIYF
TRBJ1-1 NA large TRBV29-1 TGCAGCGTTGAGTCGGGGGCTGAAGCTTTCTTT CSVESGAEAFF
TRBJ2-7 TRBD2 NA TRBV4-2 TGTGCCAGCAGCCAAGGGACTAGCGGGGGGGTCTACGAGCAGTACTTC CASSQGTSGGVYEQYF
TRBJ2-7 TRBD1 NA TRBV7-9 TGTGCCAGCAGCCTCGGGACAGTCTACGAGCAGTACTTC CASSLGTVYEQYF
TRBJ1-2 NA once TRBV5-4 TGTGCCACGGGGGGTTCAGGAACATTTAACTATGGCTACACCTTC CATGGSGTFNYGYTF